This TCR beta chain is from a study of T-cell reconstitution after alpha-beta-depleted transplantation in children. Unique molecular identifiers featured in how the TCRbeta library was prepared. Via MiXCR, TCRdb re-called the PCR reads, giving one row per CDR3 protein. The repertoire includes approximately 420,000 distinct CDR3 sequences, roughly a tenth of them detected once, and 4.5% to 7% sits in the top ten. Germline V gene sequence: CDR1 SGHRS, CDR2 YFSETQ. This CDR3 has 15 residues. The germline V and J ends were trimmed by 0 bases and 8 bases, with 15 bases remaining between them. This clonotype turned up a few times.

The rearrangement joins TRBV5-1 to TRBJ2-4; maybe TRBD2 (5 bases). The sample consisted of PBMCs from the stem cell graft donor, taken from the stem cell graft. The clonotype originates from a human donor who donated a stem cell graft to a child with acute myeloid leukemia. The CDR3 region is CASSLDAGNRDIQYF. The CDR3 region has the DNA TGCGCCAGCAGCTTGGATGCGGGCAATCGGGACATTCAGTACTTC.